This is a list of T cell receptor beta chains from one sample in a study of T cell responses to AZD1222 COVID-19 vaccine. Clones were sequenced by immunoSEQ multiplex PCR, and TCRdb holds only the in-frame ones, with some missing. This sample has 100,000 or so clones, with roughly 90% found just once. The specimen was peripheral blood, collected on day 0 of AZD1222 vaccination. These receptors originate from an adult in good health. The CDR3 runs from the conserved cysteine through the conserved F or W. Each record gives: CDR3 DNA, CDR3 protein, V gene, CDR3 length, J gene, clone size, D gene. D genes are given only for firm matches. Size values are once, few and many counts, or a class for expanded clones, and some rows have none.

CDR3nt: TGCGCCAGCAGCTCAGAGGGGGCTAGCACAGATACGCAGTATTTT
CDR3aa: CASSSEGASTDTQYF
v_gene: TRBV5-1
len: 15
j_gene: TRBJ2-3
abundance: -
d_gene: TRBD1

CDR3nt: TGTGCCAGTAGTTCCCCCGGGACTAGCGGGACCTCGACCTACAATGAGCAGTTCTTC
CDR3aa: CASSSPGTSGTSTYNEQFF
v_gene: TRBV19
len: 19
j_gene: TRBJ2-1
abundance: -
d_gene: TRBD2

CDR3nt: TGTGCCAGCAGCCCGAGGGGGGACCTCTACAATGAGCAGTTCTTC
CDR3aa: CASSPRGDLYNEQFF
v_gene: TRBV7-9
len: 15
j_gene: TRBJ2-1
abundance: -
d_gene: -

CDR3nt: TGTGCCAGCAGCCCGAGGCGGGTTGTGCAGGGGAAGAACACTGAAGCTTTCTTT
CDR3aa: CASSPRRVVQGKNTEAFF
v_gene: TRBV7-3
len: 18
j_gene: TRBJ1-1
abundance: -
d_gene: -

CDR3nt: TGCAGCGTTAGACTCCGGGATGAGCAGTTCTTC
CDR3aa: CSVRLRDEQFF
v_gene: TRBV29-1
len: 11
j_gene: TRBJ2-1
abundance: -
d_gene: -

CDR3nt: TGTGCCAGCACCGTACAGGGGGCAAACAATGAGCAGTTCTTC
CDR3aa: CASTVQGANNEQFF
v_gene: TRBV11-2
len: 14
j_gene: TRBJ2-1
abundance: -
d_gene: TRBD1

CDR3nt: TGCAGCGTTTGGGATAGGGTCGGAGCCAAAAACATTCAGTACTTC
CDR3aa: CSVWDRVGAKNIQYF
v_gene: TRBV29-1
len: 15
j_gene: TRBJ2-4
abundance: -
d_gene: -

CDR3nt: TGTGCCAGCAGTGAACTAGGGCAGATCCAAACCTACGAGCAGTACTTC
CDR3aa: CASSELGQIQTYEQYF
v_gene: TRBV2
len: 16
j_gene: TRBJ2-7
abundance: -
d_gene: -

CDR3nt: TGTGCCAGCAGTACCCGGGACAGGGTGGAGACCCAGTACTTC
CDR3aa: CASSTRDRVETQYF
v_gene: TRBV27
len: 14
j_gene: TRBJ2-5
abundance: -
d_gene: TRBD1

CDR3nt: TGTGCCAGCAGCCCCTCCCCGGGGGCGAATGAGCAGTTCTTC
CDR3aa: CASSPSPGANEQFF
v_gene: TRBV7-3
len: 14
j_gene: TRBJ2-1
abundance: -
d_gene: -

CDR3nt: TGTGCCAGCAGTGAAGCTGGACAGAACACTGAAGCTTTCTTT
CDR3aa: CASSEAGQNTEAFF
v_gene: TRBV6-1
len: 14
j_gene: TRBJ1-1
abundance: -
d_gene: -

CDR3nt: TGTGCCAGCAGTAGCCTCTCGACCCACTATGGCTACACCTTC
CDR3aa: CASSSLSTHYGYTF
v_gene: TRBV28
len: 14
j_gene: TRBJ1-2
abundance: -
d_gene: -

CDR3nt: TGTGCCACCGGGACAGGGATATACAATGAGCAGTTCTTC
CDR3aa: CATGTGIYNEQFF
v_gene: TRBV24-1
len: 13
j_gene: TRBJ2-1
abundance: -
d_gene: TRBD1

CDR3nt: TGTGCCAGCAGCCCCTATCCGGGATCTGGAAACACCATATATTTT
CDR3aa: CASSPYPGSGNTIYF
v_gene: TRBV3-1/TRBV3-2
len: 15
j_gene: TRBJ1-3
abundance: -
d_gene: -

CDR3nt: TGTGCCAGTAGTACCCGACTAGCGCAACGCACAGATACGCAGTATTTT
CDR3aa: CASSTRLAQRTDTQYF
v_gene: TRBV19
len: 16
j_gene: TRBJ2-3
abundance: -
d_gene: TRBD2

CDR3nt: TGTGCCAGCAGCTTGGGCAGGTCCAGCTACGAGCAGTACTTC
CDR3aa: CASSLGRSSYEQYF
v_gene: TRBV5-4
len: 14
j_gene: TRBJ2-7
abundance: once
d_gene: -

CDR3nt: TGTGCCAGTAGTATCGGAGGGGATGGAAACACCATATATTTT
CDR3aa: CASSIGGDGNTIYF
v_gene: TRBV19
len: 14
j_gene: TRBJ1-3
abundance: -
d_gene: -

CDR3nt: TGTGCCAGCAGGCGAGACCAGGGAGGGGGCACTGAAGCTTTCTTT
CDR3aa: CASRRDQGGGTEAFF
v_gene: TRBV7-2
len: 15
j_gene: TRBJ1-1
abundance: -
d_gene: -

CDR3nt: TGTGCCAGCAGCCCCACCATGGGTTCGGCCCTCCACTTT
CDR3aa: CASSPTMGSALHF
v_gene: TRBV7-6
len: 13
j_gene: TRBJ1-6
abundance: -
d_gene: -

CDR3nt: TGTGCCAGCACCCCTAGACAGGGCATGGGGGACAATGAGCAGTTCTTC
CDR3aa: CASTPRQGMGDNEQFF
v_gene: TRBV7-2
len: 16
j_gene: TRBJ2-1
abundance: -
d_gene: TRBD1

CDR3nt: TGTGCCAGCAGCTTAGTGCGAGGGAGCTCCTACGAGCAGTACTTC
CDR3aa: CASSLVRGSSYEQYF
v_gene: TRBV11-3
len: 15
j_gene: TRBJ2-7
abundance: -
d_gene: -

CDR3nt: TGTGCCAGTAGGAATTCCGGGGAGACCCAGTACTTC
CDR3aa: CASRNSGETQYF
v_gene: TRBV19
len: 12
j_gene: TRBJ2-5
abundance: -
d_gene: -

CDR3nt: TGCGCCAGCAGCATCGGACCGTACAATGAGCAGTTCTTC
CDR3aa: CASSIGPYNEQFF
v_gene: TRBV5-1
len: 13
j_gene: TRBJ2-1
abundance: few
d_gene: -

CDR3nt: TGTGCCAGCAGCGTAGCAGGACTAGCGGTGAACACCGGGGAGCTGTTTTTT
CDR3aa: CASSVAGLAVNTGELFF
v_gene: TRBV9
len: 17
j_gene: TRBJ2-2
abundance: -
d_gene: TRBD2

CDR3nt: TGTGCCAGCAGCTTGTTGGGGAGCACTGAAGCTTTCTTT
CDR3aa: CASSLLGSTEAFF
v_gene: TRBV5-6
len: 13
j_gene: TRBJ1-1
abundance: once
d_gene: -

CDR3nt: TGCAGCGTCGCCCGGGACAGGGCAGGCGAGCAGTACTTC
CDR3aa: CSVARDRAGEQYF
v_gene: TRBV29-1
len: 13
j_gene: TRBJ2-7
abundance: -
d_gene: TRBD1

CDR3nt: TGTGCCAGCAGCTTACAGGGGGGAGTAGCTTTCTTT
CDR3aa: CASSLQGGVAFF
v_gene: TRBV7-2
len: 12
j_gene: TRBJ1-1
abundance: -
d_gene: TRBD1

CDR3nt: TGTGCCAGCAAATTCTCGGAAGCCGGGGAGCTGTTTTTT
CDR3aa: CASKFSEAGELFF
v_gene: TRBV9
len: 13
j_gene: TRBJ2-2
abundance: -
d_gene: -

CDR3nt: TGTGCCAGCTCATACGGTGACCGTAGGGAAAAACTGTTTTTT
CDR3aa: CASSYGDRREKLFF
v_gene: TRBV9
len: 14
j_gene: TRBJ1-4
abundance: few
d_gene: -

CDR3nt: TGTGCCAGCAGTGAAGGGGGGGCGCGCGGTGAGACCCAGTACTTC
CDR3aa: CASSEGGARGETQYF
v_gene: TRBV6-1
len: 15
j_gene: TRBJ2-5
abundance: -
d_gene: -

CDR3nt: TGCGCCAGCAGCTTGGTCGGAAGCTCCTACGAGCAGTACTTC
CDR3aa: CASSLVGSSYEQYF
v_gene: TRBV5-1
len: 14
j_gene: TRBJ2-7
abundance: once
d_gene: -

CDR3nt: TGTGCCACCAGCCCCGACAGGAACTATGGCTACACCTTC
CDR3aa: CATSPDRNYGYTF
v_gene: TRBV15
len: 13
j_gene: TRBJ1-2
abundance: once
d_gene: -

CDR3nt: TGTGCCAGCAGCGTAGGAGGGACAGAGACCTACGAGCAGTACTTC
CDR3aa: CASSVGGTETYEQYF
v_gene: TRBV9
len: 15
j_gene: TRBJ2-7
abundance: few
d_gene: TRBD1

CDR3nt: TGTGCCAGCAGCAAAGCGGGGCGGGGCGGTCGTAGGACCGGGGAGCTGTTTTTT
CDR3aa: CASSKAGRGGRRTGELFF
v_gene: TRBV21-1
len: 18
j_gene: TRBJ2-2
abundance: -
d_gene: -

CDR3nt: TGTGCCACTACCTGGACGGGCGGTGGTGGCTACACCTTC
CDR3aa: CATTWTGGGGYTF
v_gene: TRBV7-9
len: 13
j_gene: TRBJ1-2
abundance: -
d_gene: -

CDR3nt: TGTGCCAGCAGTCAGGGGAAATATGGCTACACCTTC
CDR3aa: CASSQGKYGYTF
v_gene: TRBV6-5
len: 12
j_gene: TRBJ1-2
abundance: -
d_gene: -

CDR3nt: TGTGCCAGCAGCCCATCAAGGGGATGGACAGATACGCAGTATTTT
CDR3aa: CASSPSRGWTDTQYF
v_gene: TRBV3-1/TRBV3-2
len: 15
j_gene: TRBJ2-3
abundance: -
d_gene: -

CDR3nt: TGCAGCGGAGGTGGGGAGCGGGAGCTGTTTTTT
CDR3aa: CSGGGERELFF
v_gene: TRBV29-1
len: 11
j_gene: TRBJ2-2
abundance: -
d_gene: -

CDR3nt: TGTGCCAGCAGGGAGGGTCCTAATGAAAAACTGTTTTTT
CDR3aa: CASREGPNEKLFF
v_gene: TRBV7-9
len: 13
j_gene: TRBJ1-4
abundance: -
d_gene: -

CDR3nt: TGCGCCAGCAGCTTGGCCACTAGCTCCTACGAGCAGTACTTC
CDR3aa: CASSLATSSYEQYF
v_gene: TRBV5-1
len: 14
j_gene: TRBJ2-7
abundance: -
d_gene: -

CDR3nt: TGTGCCAGTAGTAGTGATCAGCCCCAGCATTTT
CDR3aa: CASSSDQPQHF
v_gene: TRBV19
len: 11
j_gene: TRBJ1-5
abundance: -
d_gene: -

CDR3nt: TGCGCCAGCAGCCCCGGGGGTTTCTCCTACGAGCAGTACTTC
CDR3aa: CASSPGGFSYEQYF
v_gene: TRBV4-3
len: 14
j_gene: TRBJ2-7
abundance: -
d_gene: -

CDR3nt: TGTGCCAGCAGTTGGGGTGACAGGGCTGTAGATTCACCCCTCCACTTT
CDR3aa: CASSWGDRAVDSPLHF
v_gene: TRBV28
len: 16
j_gene: TRBJ1-6
abundance: -
d_gene: TRBD1

CDR3nt: TGTGCCAGCAGCTTACTGGGGACAGACAATTCACCCCTCCACTTT
CDR3aa: CASSLLGTDNSPLHF
v_gene: TRBV7-3
len: 15
j_gene: TRBJ1-6
abundance: -
d_gene: TRBD1

CDR3nt: TGTGCCAGCAGCTTAGGAGGGTCGCGAGAGACCCAGTACTTC
CDR3aa: CASSLGGSRETQYF
v_gene: TRBV11-3
len: 14
j_gene: TRBJ2-5
abundance: -
d_gene: -

CDR3nt: TGCAGCGTTGGAGGGGACAGGGCCTATGAGCAGTTCTTC
CDR3aa: CSVGGDRAYEQFF
v_gene: TRBV29-1
len: 13
j_gene: TRBJ2-1
abundance: -
d_gene: TRBD1